These 16 T cell receptor beta chains came from one sample sequenced in a study of shared clonotypes between healthy human individuals. Generated by immunoSEQ multiplex PCR, the TCRdb table keeps only in-frame clones and is missing some. Of under 1,100,000 clones listed, approximately 80% are singletons. The sequenced sample consisted of memory CD4+ T cells from PBMCs. The subset: CD45RA-negative fraction. The receptors were sampled from a young man in good health. Some clones in this sample may be carry-over from other donors' samples.

The gene calls are TRBV7-2 and TRBJ2-7, with no clear D. The CDR3 consists of 14 residues. Germline assignment: CDR1 SGHTA and CDR2 FQGNSA. V was cut by 8 bases and J by 1 base, with 15 bases left in between. CDR3 region: CASQSNPASYEQYF. CDR3 bases: TGTGCCAGCCAATCCAACCCTGCTTCCTACGAGCAGTACTTC.

The CDR3 here is CASSPLVGRGDNEQFF. The CDR3 nucleotides read TGTGCCAGCAGCCCCCTGGTCGGGAGGGGGGACAATGAGCAGTTCTTC. This chain joins TRBV5-4 and TRBJ2-1; 8 positions match TRBD2. There are 16 residues in the CDR3. The V gene's germline CDR1 is SGHNT and CDR2 YYREEE (reference sequence). V was pared by 4 bases and J by 5 bases, with 11 bases of the junction left unmatched.

The J gene is TRBJ1-1, the V gene TRBV7-8, with unresolved D. The V end was cut by 3 bases, the J end by 3 bases, with 11 bases between. CDR3 length equals 14 residues. CDR1 and CDR2 from the germline V gene are SGHVS and FQNEAQ. CDR3 region: CASSFRFADTEAFF. As DNA, the CDR3 is TGTGCCAGCAGCTTTAGGTTCGCAGACACTGAAGCTTTCTTT.

This clone was seen a few times. The CDR3 coding sequence is TGTGCCAGCAGCTTAGTTGGGGGGGTCCCCTACGAGCAGTACTTC. Its protein is CASSLVGGVPYEQYF. This rearrangement joins TRBV7-6 to TRBJ2-7; 7 nucleotides align to TRBD2. Germline CDR1 reads SGHVS; CDR2 reads FNYEAQ. V lost 1 base and J lost 2; bases outside the gene matches: 5. The length of the CDR3 is 15 residues.

This clone appeared a few times. The chain couples TRBV6-5 to TRBJ2-7; the D call may be TRBD1 or TRBD2 (5 bases each). The CDR3 is 13 amino acids. Germline CDR1 reads MNHEY; CDR2 reads SVGAGI. Deletions cut 6 bases from V and 6 bases from J, with 15 bases between. The CDR3 bases are TGTGCCAGCAGCCTCCCAGGGAGTAGCGAGCAGTACTTC. Protein: CASSLPGSSEQYF.

V is TRBV6-5 and J is TRBJ2-5; 7 bases map to TRBD1. CDR1 is MNHEY, CDR2 SVGAGI, per germline. The V and J ends lost 10 bases and 3 bases, in that order; junction bases with no gene match: 5. The CDR3 is 12 residues long. CDR3 region: CATRDREETQYF. The DNA for the CDR3 is TGTGCCACCAGAGACAGGGAAGAGACCCAGTACTTC.

The V gene is TRBV10-3, the J gene TRBJ1-6; unclear D gene. Germline V lookup: CDR1 ENHRY, CDR2 SYGVKD. The germline V and J ends were trimmed by 8 bases and 11 bases, with 10 bases remaining between them. The CDR3 consists of 11 residues. The CDR3, as DNA: TGTGCCATCCCAACCGCCCCACCCCTCCACTTT. Translated, it gives CAIPTAPPLHF.

This clone was detected only once. The chain joins TRBV4-2 to TRBJ1-3, with D possibly being TRBD1 (6 bases). Germline assignment: CDR1 LGHNA and CDR2 YNFKEQ. Trimming took off 5 bases at V and 3 bases at J, with 11 bases between the two ends. The CDR3 spans 14 residues. Here the CDR3 reads CASSIQGYGNTIYF. As DNA, the CDR3 is TGTGCCAGCAGCATCCAGGGGTATGGAAACACCATATATTTT.

This clone has a handful of counts. The chain employs TRBV19 and TRBJ2-7; TRBD2 might be the D (6 bases). V lost 5 bases and J lost 1, with 15 bases in between. The germline gives CDR1 LNHDA, CDR2 SQIVND (reference sequence). The CDR3 is made up of 15 amino acids. The CDR3 here is CASSPGWRGSYEQYF. Here the CDR3 DNA reads TGTGCCAGTAGTCCAGGGTGGAGGGGATCCTACGAGCAGTACTTC.

This chain joins TRBV5-4 and TRBJ2-2; 11 bases line up with TRBD1. This CDR3 is built from 18 residues. Germline CDR1 reads SGHNT; CDR2 reads YYREEE (reference sequence). The V gene end was trimmed by 0 bases and the J gene end by 4 bases; junction bases not matched to a gene: 8. For the CDR3, the DNA is TGTGCCAGCAGCTTGGGCGCGGGACAGGGGGTTGTCACCGGGGAGCTGTTTTTT. Protein product: CASSLGAGQGVVTGELFF.

Here the CDR3 DNA reads TGTGCCAGCAGTTTCCAAAGACTAGCGGGAGGGGGCACAGATACGCAGTATTTT. Its translation is CASSFQRLAGGGTDTQYF. The chain recombines TRBV27 with TRBJ2-3; 14 bases agree with TRBD2. V dropped 3 bases and J dropped 1; count of bases not matched to a gene: 6. There are 18 residues in the CDR3. Germline CDR1 reads MNHEY; CDR2 reads SMNVEV (reference sequence).

The V call is TRBV2, the J call TRBJ2-1; D not certain. The CDR3 spans 14 residues. V shed 1 base and J shed 1 base, with 5 bases lying between them. Germline CDR1 is SNHLY and CDR2 is FYNNEI. CDR3 bases: TGTGCCAGCAGTGAAGTCGGATCCTACAATGAGCAGTTCTTC. Amino acid sequence: CASSEVGSYNEQFF.

The chain joins TRBV29-1 to TRBJ2-1, with a weak D call TRBD2 (6 bases). The CDR3 consists of 13 residues. Germline CDR1 SQVTM, CDR2 ANQGSEA. Deletions cut 1 base from V and 8 bases from J, with 12 bases between. The CDR3 nucleotides are TGCAGCGTTGAAGGGCGCGGGGCCCATGAGCAGTTCTTC. Encoded protein: CSVEGRGAHEQFF.

CDR3 DNA: TGTGCCAGCAGCTTAGGGTCAGACGACTATGGCTACACCTTC. As protein: CASSLGSDDYGYTF. The J gene is TRBJ1-2, the V gene TRBV7-2; D is uncertain. Trimming shortened V by 1 base and J by 3 bases, and 9 bases separated the two germline ends. The CDR3 is 14 amino acids. Germline V gene data show CDR1 as SGHTA and CDR2 as FQGNSA.

This rearrangement joins TRBV9 to TRBJ2-7, with 7 nucleotides matching TRBD2. The V gene end was trimmed by 0 bases and the J gene end by 6 bases; junction bases not matched to a gene: 9. CDR1 is SGDLS and CDR2 is YYNGEE in the germline V gene. CDR3 length equals 15 residues. DNA for the CDR3: TGTGCCAGCAGCGTAGAGACAACTAGCGCACGCGAGCAGTACTTC. Translated: CASSVETTSAREQYF.

Only a few counts were recorded for this clone. The chain is built from TRBV27 and TRBJ2-1, with TRBD1 matching over 10 bases. Germline V lookup: CDR1 MNHEY, CDR2 SMNVEV (reference sequence). CDR3 length equals 16 residues. V was clipped by 6 bases and J by 7 bases; unmatched bases: 12. The CDR3 DNA follows: TGTGCCAGCAGCACCCGGGACAGGGGCGGTGGGAATGAGCAGTTCTTC. It yields the protein CASSTRDRGGGNEQFF.